A single sample is the source of the 10 T cell receptor beta chains below, sequenced in a study of T cells expressing NK-cell markers (dated by TCRdb to 2020 to 2021). The protocol used for the library was 5' RACE. Sequencing took place on an Illumina HiSeq 2000. Each entry corresponds to one CDR3 protein sequence from reads that TCRdb reprocessed, and DNA is not given. The data table for this sample lists 150,000 or so distinct CDR3 sequences. The ten biggest clones cover more than 35% of the sample. The sample consisted of blood T cells: a sorted CD56 or NKG2C T cell subset, CD4+ or CD8+ T cells, or bulk PBMC T cells (not recorded which). The receptors derive from a woman in her forties or fifties in good health. Donor details come from another sample of the same person, matched by shared clones.

V is TRBV7-6 and J is TRBJ2-1; without DNA, the TCRdb call of TRBD2 cannot be checked. Germline V gene sequence: CDR1 SGHVS, CDR2 FNYEAQ. The CDR3 consists of 17 residues. The CDR3 protein is CASSWTSGWGSYNEQFF.

The CDR3 sequence: CASSTSPQNIQYF. The J gene is TRBJ2-4, the V gene TRBV7-9; the D gene TCRdb calls, TRBD2, cannot be checked with no DNA. Germline CDR1 SEHNR, CDR2 FQNEAQ (reference sequence). There are 13 residues in the CDR3.

This chain joins TRBV10-2 and TRBJ2-3; there is no DNA to check the TCRdb D call of TRBD2. The CDR3 runs to 14 residues. Germline V CDR1 and CDR2: WSHSY, SAAADI. CDR3 residues: CASRPTQSTDTQYF.

The chain carries TRBV7-9 and TRBJ1-5. The germline V gene has CDR1 SEHNR and CDR2 FQNEAQ (reference sequence). This CDR3 spans 14 amino acids. The CDR3 sequence: CASSSASDRQPQHF.

The genes are TRBV25-1 and TRBJ2-7. This CDR3 has 12 amino acids. Germline V gene sequence: CDR1 MGHDK, CDR2 SYGVNS. The CDR3 here is CASSEDPYEQYF.

This rearrangement joins TRBV5-1 to TRBJ1-6; lacking DNA, the TRBD1 call made by TCRdb goes unchecked. The CDR3 length is 14 residues. Germline CDR1 is SGHRS and CDR2 is YFSETQ. The CDR3 sequence: CASSSDRGDSPLHF.

The CDR3 region is CASSLELAGFNEQFF. The chain joins TRBV5-1 to TRBJ2-1; TCRdb indicates TRBD2, and absent DNA this call remains unverified. The CDR3 sequence is 15 residues long. The germline gives CDR1 SGHRS, CDR2 YFSETQ.

The rearrangement links TRBV18 to TRBJ2-7; TCRdb's D call of TRBD2 is untestable without DNA. The CDR3 has 14 amino acids. Germline V gives CDR1 KGHSH, CDR2 LQKENI. The CDR3 loop is CASSTRRDSDEQYF. The full variable domain, completed using reference TRBV18 and TRBJ2-7, is NAGVMQNPRHLVRRRGQEARLRCSPMKGHSHVYWYRQLPEEGLKFMVYLQKENIIDESGMPKERFSAEFPKEGPSILRIQQVVRGDSAAYFCASSTRRDSDEQYFGPGTRLTVT.

This chain joins TRBV6-5 and TRBJ1-5. This CDR3 is built from 15 residues. The germline gives CDR1 MNHEY, CDR2 SVGAGI. The CDR3 protein is CASSDRRYSNQPQHF.

V and J are TRBV20-1 and TRBJ2-3; as DNA is missing, the TRBD2 call by TCRdb cannot be tested. Germline V gene lookup returns CDR1 DFQATT and CDR2 SNEGSKA (reference sequence). CDR3 length equals 16 residues. CDR3 sequence reads: CSAGNPAGGLVDTQYF.